These 24 T cell receptor beta chains were all obtained from the same sample, sequenced in a study of blood T cell repertoires in COVID-19. The protocol was immunoSEQ multiplex PCR, while the TCRdb copy is restricted to in-frame clones and leaves out a portion. The data hold around 76,000 clones, with approximately 80% observed a single time. Specimen: peripheral blood. These receptor sequences come from a woman aged 65 to 85 with acute or convalescent COVID-19.

The chain employs TRBV9 and TRBJ1-1; TRBD1 might be the D (6 bases). The CDR3 runs to 15 residues. V lost 3 bases and J 5 bases, leaving 17 bases between the germline ends. Germline V CDR1 and CDR2: SGDLS, YYNGEE. The CDR3 DNA sequence: TGTGCCAGCAGCGCTGAACTAGGGGGAGGGACTGAAGCTTTCTTT. It translates to CASSAELGGGTEAFF.

This chain links TRBV27 with TRBJ1-2; no reliable D call. The CDR3 is made up of 14 amino acids. CDR1 is MNHEY, CDR2 SMNVEV, per germline (reference sequence). The ends were cut back, 3 bases at V and 8 bases at J, with 16 bases in the middle. The CDR3 DNA reads TGTGCCAGCAGTTTTAGGAGGGATCGCTACGGCTACACCTTC. It is translated as CASSFRRDRYGYTF.

The chain uses TRBV5-1 and TRBJ1-2, with 7 bases matching TRBD1. This CDR3 spans 18 amino acids. The germline CDR1 and CDR2 sequences are SGHRS and YFSETQ. V was clipped by 0 bases and J by 0 bases; unmatched bases: 11. The CDR3 DNA follows: TGCGCCAGCAGCTTGGCCGGGACAGCCTCTGGGGCTAACTATGGCTACACCTTC. Residues: CASSLAGTASGANYGYTF.

The chain employs TRBV6-1 and TRBJ2-1, with D possibly being TRBD2 (5 bases). In germline, CDR1 is MNHNS, CDR2 SASEGT. Between the trimmed V and J ends, which lost 2 bases and 4 bases, there was a span of 15 bases. The CDR3 has 16 residues. The CDR3 DNA reads TGTGCCAGCAGTGAACTCCTAGCTGGTTCGTACAATGAGCAGTTCTTC. Amino acid sequence: CASSELLAGSYNEQFF.

V is TRBV3-1 (or the pseudogene TRBV3-2) and J is TRBJ2-5; D is possibly TRBD1 (6 bases). This CDR3 has 12 amino acids. Germline CDR1 is LGHDT and CDR2 is YNNKEL (reference sequence). The V end lost 0 bases, the J end lost 14 bases, and 13 bases lay between the germline ends. The CDR3 nucleotides read TGTGCCAGCAGCCAAGACCGGGTGGGGACATACTTC. It is translated as CASSQDRVGTYF.

This clone is medium-sized within its sample. The V and J genes are TRBV6-5 and TRBJ2-2; D call uncertain. V lost 0 bases, J lost 7 bases, and 6 bases lay in between. The length of the CDR3 is 13 residues. Germline lookup yields CDR1 MNHEY and CDR2 SVGAGI. CDR3 residues: CASSYSLFGELFF. CDR3 sequence (DNA): TGTGCCAGCAGTTACTCGCTATTCGGGGAGCTGTTTTTT.

V is TRBV29-1 and J is TRBJ2-7, with D perhaps matching TRBD1 (5 bases). Trimming took 3 bases from V and 7 from J, leaving 16 bases between them. CDR3 size: 13 residues. CDR1 SQVTM and CDR2 ANQGSEA come from the germline V gene. The CDR3 loop is CSVDRAGSGEQYF. The CDR3 DNA is TGCAGCGTTGATCGGGCAGGGTCAGGGGAGCAGTACTTC.

The CDR3 DNA follows: TGTGCCAGCAGTCTGGGGGGACGAGGGGCCAACGTCCTGACTTTC. It specifies CASSLGGRGANVLTF. The chain uses TRBV25-1 and TRBJ2-6; tentative D call: TRBD2 (6 bases). Germline assignment: CDR1 MGHDK and CDR2 SYGVNS. The V end lost 5 bases, the J end lost 4 bases, and 12 bases lay between the germline ends. This CDR3 has 15 amino acids.

This rearrangement joins TRBV28 to TRBJ1-2; TRBD1 matches at 7 bases. V lost 7 bases to trimming and J lost 4 bases; unmatched junction nucleotides: 3. The CDR3 spans 12 residues. Per germline, CDR1 MDHEN and CDR2 SYDVKM. CDR3 in amino acids: CASTRTGYGYTF. The DNA for the CDR3 is TGTGCCAGCACCCGGACAGGCTATGGCTACACCTTC.

The chain joins TRBV18 to TRBJ1-6, with D perhaps TRBD1 (5 bases). CDR3 length equals 13 residues. Looked up from germline, CDR1 is KGHSH and CDR2 is LQKENI. The germline V and J ends were trimmed by 6 bases and 8 bases, with 11 bases remaining between them. This chain's CDR3 is CASSGGVDSPLHF. CDR3 sequence (DNA): TGTGCCAGCTCGGGGGGGGTCGATTCACCCCTCCACTTT.

The genes are TRBV16 and TRBJ1-5; D is uncertain. CDR1 is KGHSY and CDR2 is FQNENV in the germline V gene. V dropped 3 bases and J dropped 4 bases, with 4 bases sitting between them. This CDR3 contains 12 residues. CDR3 loop: CASSQENQPQHF. In nucleotides, the CDR3 is TGTGCCAGCAGCCAGGAGAATCAGCCCCAGCATTTT.

J is TRBJ1-1 and V is TRBV6-5; unclear D gene. The CDR3 has 13 residues. Trimming stripped 6 bases from V and 0 bases from J, with 8 bases between. CDR1 and CDR2 from the germline V gene are MNHEY and SVGAGI. The DNA for the CDR3 is TGTGCCAGCAGGCGCACAGTGAACACTGAAGCTTTCTTT. Translated: CASRRTVNTEAFF.

This clone was observed at least ten times. This chain links TRBV6-6 with TRBJ1-1; 9 bases align to TRBD1. The CDR3 has 14 residues. Germline-derived CDR1 and CDR2 are MNHNY and SVGAGI (reference sequence). With 0 bases clipped from V and 4 bases from J, the junction kept 0 bases outside the gene matches. The CDR3 coding sequence is TGTGCCAGCAGTTACTCGACAGGGGGCACTGAAGCTTTCTTT. It is translated as CASSYSTGGTEAFF.

The chain uses TRBV4-1 and TRBJ2-4, with D perhaps TRBD2 (6 bases). CDR3 length: 17 residues. Trimming cost V 4 bases and J 1 base, with 17 bases left between them. Per the germline V gene, CDR1 is MGHRA and CDR2 is YSYEKL. The CDR3 protein is CASSRAGLVLAKNIQYF. The CDR3, as DNA: TGCGCCAGCAGCCGGGCGGGGCTAGTATTGGCCAAAAACATTCAGTACTTC.

This chain uses TRBV28 with TRBJ1-4; TRBD1 aligns across 7 bases. CDR1 is MDHEN, CDR2 SYDVKM, per germline. After removal of 6 bases from V and 7 bases from J, the junction contained 8 bases not matched to a gene. The CDR3 is 14 residues long. The DNA for the CDR3 is TGTGCCAGCAGACCAGACAGGGTGGGTGAAAAACTGTTTTTT. The encoded protein is CASRPDRVGEKLFF.

This clone was detected only once. The chain uses TRBV5-5 and TRBJ1-2, with D maybe TRBD1 (5 bases). The CDR3 spans 15 residues. Germline CDR1 and CDR2: SGHKS and YYEKEE (reference sequence). The ends were cut back, 1 base at V and 0 bases at J, with 10 bases in the middle. In DNA, the CDR3 is TGTGCCAGCAGCTTGAGGGAGGGGTCTAACTATGGCTACACCTTC. Translation gives CASSLREGSNYGYTF. Filled out from reference TRBV5-5 and TRBJ1-2, the complete variable domain reads DAGVTQSPTHLIKTRGQQVTLRCSPISGHKSVSWYQQVLGQGPQFIFQYYEKEERGRGNFPDRFSARQFPNYSSELNVNALLLGDSALYLCASSLREGSNYGYTFGSGTRLTVV.

The chain couples TRBV11-2 to TRBJ2-3; 7 bases line up with TRBD2. The V gene's germline CDR1 is SGHAT and CDR2 FQNNGV. The CDR3 extends over 14 amino acids. V was pared by 1 base and J by 8 bases, with 6 bases of the junction left unmatched. CDR3 sequence (DNA): TGTGCCAGCAGCTTAGTCCCTACGGGGGGTACGCAGTATTTT. It yields the protein CASSLVPTGGTQYF.

The genes are TRBV23-1 and TRBJ1-5; D ambiguous. TRBV23-1 is an ORF, with its function uncertain. The CDR3 is 14 residues long. The ends were cut back, 4 bases at V and 11 bases at J, with 18 bases in the middle. The CDR3 region is CASSLEALPESQHF. The CDR3 DNA reads TGCGCCAGCAGTCTAGAGGCTTTACCAGAGTCCCAGCATTTT.

The rearrangement uses TRBV19 and TRBJ2-5, with a tentative D call TRBD1 (6 bases). This CDR3 contains 14 residues. The germline V gene has CDR1 LNHDA and CDR2 SQIVND (reference sequence). The V and J ends lost 0 bases and 2 bases respectively, with 7 bases between them. CDR3 in DNA: TGTGCCAGTAGTATAGACAGGGGTCAAGAGACCCAGTACTTC. It encodes CASSIDRGQETQYF.

The J gene is TRBJ2-7, the V gene TRBV29-1; D gene unclear. From germline, CDR1 is SQVTM and CDR2 ANQGSEA. Trimming cost V 6 bases and J 1 base, with 10 bases left between them. The CDR3 is made up of 12 amino acids. CDR3 sequence: CSVVGESYEQYF. The DNA for the CDR3 is TGCAGCGTAGTGGGCGAGTCCTACGAGCAGTACTTC.

The gene calls are TRBV10-3 and TRBJ2-1, with 7 positions matching TRBD1. Germline CDR1 reads ENHRY; CDR2 reads SYGVKD. This CDR3 is 14 amino acids long. V was clipped by 0 bases and J by 14 bases; unmatched bases: 10. The CDR3 coding sequence is TGTGCCATCAGTGAGTCGTTAGAGGGGGCAGAGAAGTTCTTC. Amino acid sequence: CAISESLEGAEKFF.

The chain carries TRBV27 and TRBJ1-1; TRBD1 matches 9 bases. The V gene end was trimmed by 2 bases and the J gene end by 1 base; junction bases not matched to a gene: 11. Germline assignment: CDR1 MNHEY and CDR2 SMNVEV (reference sequence). The length of the CDR3 is 18 residues. As DNA, the CDR3 is TGTGCCAGCAGTTTAGCTGGGACAGGGAGGAGAAAGAACACTGAAGCTTTCTTT. It translates to CASSLAGTGRRKNTEAFF.

Comment on this clone: One end of the junction fails to match germline, which may point to a read error. This chain uses TRBV19 with TRBJ1-2; weak D call: TRBD1 (5 bases). The CDR3 consists of 13 residues. The V gene's germline CDR1 is LNHDA and CDR2 SQIVND (reference sequence). The CDR3: CASSIARDYGYTF. In nucleotides, the CDR3 is TGTGCCAGTAGTATAGCCCGGGACTACGGCTACACCTTC.

The gene calls are TRBV3-1 (or the pseudogene TRBV3-2) and TRBJ2-1; 8 bases are shared with TRBD1. Germline CDR1 and CDR2: LGHDT and YNNKEL (reference sequence). The CDR3 length is 17 residues. V was clipped by 0 bases and J by 7 bases; unmatched bases: 11. CDR3 DNA sequence: TGTGCCAGCAGCCAAGAAGTACGGACAGGGAGTCGAAATGAGCAGTTCTTC. This gives the protein CASSQEVRTGSRNEQFF.